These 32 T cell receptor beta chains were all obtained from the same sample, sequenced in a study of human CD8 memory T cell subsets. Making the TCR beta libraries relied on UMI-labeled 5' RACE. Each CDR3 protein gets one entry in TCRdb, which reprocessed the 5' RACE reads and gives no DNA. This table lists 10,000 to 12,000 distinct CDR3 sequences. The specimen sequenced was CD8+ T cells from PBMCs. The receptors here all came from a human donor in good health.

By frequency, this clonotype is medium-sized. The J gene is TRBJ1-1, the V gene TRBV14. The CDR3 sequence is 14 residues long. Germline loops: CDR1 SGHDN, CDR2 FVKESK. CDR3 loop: CASSHMGGNAEAFF. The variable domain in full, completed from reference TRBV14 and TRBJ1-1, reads EAGVTQFPSHSVIEKGQTVTLRCDPISGHDNLYWYRRVMGKEIKFLLHFVKESKQDESGMPNNRFLAERTGGTYSTLKVQPAELEDSGVYFCASSHMGGNAEAFFGQGTRLTVV.

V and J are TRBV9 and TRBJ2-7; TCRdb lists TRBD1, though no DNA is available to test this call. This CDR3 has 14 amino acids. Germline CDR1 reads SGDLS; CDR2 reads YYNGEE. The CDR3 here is CASSPRTGAYEQYF.

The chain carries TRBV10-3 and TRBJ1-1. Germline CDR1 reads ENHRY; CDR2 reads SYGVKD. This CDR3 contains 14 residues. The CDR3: CAISADSTGTEAFF.

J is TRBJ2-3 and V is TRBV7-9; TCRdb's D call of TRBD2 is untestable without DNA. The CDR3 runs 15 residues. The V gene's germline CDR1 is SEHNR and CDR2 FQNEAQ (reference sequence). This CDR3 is CASSLTSGRGDTQYF.

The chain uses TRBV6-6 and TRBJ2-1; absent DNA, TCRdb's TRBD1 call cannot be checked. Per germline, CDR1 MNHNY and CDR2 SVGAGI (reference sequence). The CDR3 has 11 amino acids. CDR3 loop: CASSLSNEQFF.

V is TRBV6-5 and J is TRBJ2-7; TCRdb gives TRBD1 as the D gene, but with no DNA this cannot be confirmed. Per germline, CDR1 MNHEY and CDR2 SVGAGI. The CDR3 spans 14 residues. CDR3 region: CASSPGQGHYEQYF.

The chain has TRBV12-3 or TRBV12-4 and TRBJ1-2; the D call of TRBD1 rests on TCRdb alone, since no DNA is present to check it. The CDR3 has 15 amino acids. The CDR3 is CASSSTGDRHYGYTF.

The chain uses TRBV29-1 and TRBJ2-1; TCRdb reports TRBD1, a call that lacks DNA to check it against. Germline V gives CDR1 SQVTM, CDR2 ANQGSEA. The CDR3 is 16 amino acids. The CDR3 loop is CSVEILGTRSVDEQFF.

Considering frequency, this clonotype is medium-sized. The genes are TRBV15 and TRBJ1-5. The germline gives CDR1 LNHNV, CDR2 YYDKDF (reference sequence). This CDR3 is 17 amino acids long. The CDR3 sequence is CATSRDLTGGSNQPQHF.

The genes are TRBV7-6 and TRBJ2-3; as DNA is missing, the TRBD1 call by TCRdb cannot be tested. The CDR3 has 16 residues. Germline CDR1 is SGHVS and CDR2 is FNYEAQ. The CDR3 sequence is CASSLEYGGGTDTQYF.

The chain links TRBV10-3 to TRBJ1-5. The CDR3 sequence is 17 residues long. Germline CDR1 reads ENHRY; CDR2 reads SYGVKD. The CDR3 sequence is CAISEENTIYSNQPQHF.

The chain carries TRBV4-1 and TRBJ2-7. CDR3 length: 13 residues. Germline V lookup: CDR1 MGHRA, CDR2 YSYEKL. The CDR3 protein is CASSSQRGYEQYF.

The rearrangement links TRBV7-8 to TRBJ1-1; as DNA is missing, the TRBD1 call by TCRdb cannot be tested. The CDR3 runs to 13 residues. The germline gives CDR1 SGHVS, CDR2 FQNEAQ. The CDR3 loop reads CASSTTGYTEAFF.

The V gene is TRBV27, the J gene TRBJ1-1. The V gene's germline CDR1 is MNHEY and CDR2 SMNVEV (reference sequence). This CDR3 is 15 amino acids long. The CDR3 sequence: CASSLAKGINTEAFF.

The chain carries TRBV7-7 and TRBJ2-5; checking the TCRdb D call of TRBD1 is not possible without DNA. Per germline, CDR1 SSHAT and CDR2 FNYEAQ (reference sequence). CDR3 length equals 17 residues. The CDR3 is CASSLPDGTVGRETQYF.

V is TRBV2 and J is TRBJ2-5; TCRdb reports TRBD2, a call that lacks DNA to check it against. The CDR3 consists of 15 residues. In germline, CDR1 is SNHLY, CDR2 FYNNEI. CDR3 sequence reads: CASSLTSGSQETQYF.

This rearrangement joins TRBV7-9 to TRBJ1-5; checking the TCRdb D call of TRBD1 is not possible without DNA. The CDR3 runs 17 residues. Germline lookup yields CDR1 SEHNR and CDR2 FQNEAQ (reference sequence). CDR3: CASSLSSGGELPQPQHF.

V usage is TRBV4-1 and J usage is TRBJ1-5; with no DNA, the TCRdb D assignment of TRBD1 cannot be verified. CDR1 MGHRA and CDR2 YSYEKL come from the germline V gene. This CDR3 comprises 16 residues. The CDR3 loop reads CASSQESGRRDQPQHF.

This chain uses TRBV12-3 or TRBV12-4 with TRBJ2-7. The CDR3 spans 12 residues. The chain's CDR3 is CASSLGSYEQYF.

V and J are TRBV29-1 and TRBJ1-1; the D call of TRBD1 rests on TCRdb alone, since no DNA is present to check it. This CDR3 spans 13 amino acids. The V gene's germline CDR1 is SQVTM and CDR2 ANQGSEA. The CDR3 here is CSVGRTVNTEAFF.

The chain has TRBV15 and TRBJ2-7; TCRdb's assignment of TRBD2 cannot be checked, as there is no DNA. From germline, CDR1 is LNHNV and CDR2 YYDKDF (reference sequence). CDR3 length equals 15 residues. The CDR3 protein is CATSQTSGSFYEQYF.

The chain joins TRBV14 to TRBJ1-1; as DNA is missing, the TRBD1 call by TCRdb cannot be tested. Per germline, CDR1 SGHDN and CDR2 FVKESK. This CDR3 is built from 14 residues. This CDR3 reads CASKSREGAAEAFF.

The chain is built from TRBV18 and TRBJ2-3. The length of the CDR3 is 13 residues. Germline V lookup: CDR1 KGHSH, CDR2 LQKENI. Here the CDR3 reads CASSPWDPDTQYF.

This CDR3 is CASSLDIVRNEQYF. The gene calls are TRBV5-5 and TRBJ2-7. This CDR3 region has 14 residues. The germline V gene encodes CDR1 SGHKS and CDR2 YYEKEE (reference sequence).

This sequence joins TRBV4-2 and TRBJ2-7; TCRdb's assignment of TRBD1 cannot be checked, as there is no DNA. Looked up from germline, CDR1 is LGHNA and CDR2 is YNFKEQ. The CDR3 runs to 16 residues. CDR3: CASSQEETGGSYEQYF.

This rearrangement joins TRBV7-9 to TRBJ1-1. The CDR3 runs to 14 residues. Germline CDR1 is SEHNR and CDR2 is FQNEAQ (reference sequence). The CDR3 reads CASSETAGRTEAFF.

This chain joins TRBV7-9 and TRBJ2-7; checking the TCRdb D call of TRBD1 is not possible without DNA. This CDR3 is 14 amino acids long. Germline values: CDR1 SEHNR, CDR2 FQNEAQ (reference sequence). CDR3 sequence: CASRGTEGTYKQYF.

The CDR3 loop is CASSQVRDRSYEQYF. The V and J genes are TRBV4-2 and TRBJ2-7; TCRdb names TRBD1, which stays unverified in the absence of DNA. The CDR3 spans 15 residues. Per the germline V gene, CDR1 is LGHNA and CDR2 is YNFKEQ.

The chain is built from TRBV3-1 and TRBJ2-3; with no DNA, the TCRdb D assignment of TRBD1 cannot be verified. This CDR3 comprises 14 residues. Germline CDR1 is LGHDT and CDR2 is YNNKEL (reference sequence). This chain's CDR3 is CASSPRTYTDTQYF.

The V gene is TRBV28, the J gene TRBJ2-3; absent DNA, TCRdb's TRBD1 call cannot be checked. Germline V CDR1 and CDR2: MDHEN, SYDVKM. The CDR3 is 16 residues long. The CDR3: CASSPDRGQFTDTQYF.

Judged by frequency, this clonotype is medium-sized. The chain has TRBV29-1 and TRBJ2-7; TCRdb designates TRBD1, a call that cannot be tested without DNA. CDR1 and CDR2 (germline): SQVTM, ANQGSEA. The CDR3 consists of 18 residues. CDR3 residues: CSVVGRSTGTGGTYEQYF.

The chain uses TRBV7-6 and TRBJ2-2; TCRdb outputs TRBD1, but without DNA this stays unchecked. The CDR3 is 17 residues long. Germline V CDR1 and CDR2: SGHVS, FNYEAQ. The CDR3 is CASSLGHSGTATGELFF.